This is a list of T cell receptor beta chains from one sample in a study of CD8 T cells in Susac syndrome. One entry per CDR3 protein results from TCRdb running MiXCR on the immunoSEQ multiplex PCR reads. The repertoire holds fewer than 250,000 distinct CDR3 sequences, under 95% seen once, with 0.1% in the top ten. The specimen was CD4+ T cells from PBMCs. All receptors come from a human donor in good health. Both conserved end residues are part of each CDR3. D genes are given only for firm matches. A clone size is listed for some rows: how often the clone was seen (once, few, many), or a class if it is expanded.

V gene	CDR3 length	clone size	D gene	J gene	CDR3 DNA	CDR3 protein
TRBV30	11	once	.	TRBJ2-7	TGTGCCTGGACCTCAGCCTACGAGCAGTACTTC	CAWTSAYEQYF
TRBV7-2	11	.	.	TRBJ2-5	TGTGCCAGCAGCGTCCTGGAGACCCAGTACTTC	CASSVLETQYF
TRBV6-5	14	.	TRBD1	TRBJ2-2	TGTGCCAGCAGGGCAGGGGGAAACACCGGGGAGCTGTTTTTT	CASRAGGNTGELFF
TRBV6-1	12	.	TRBD1	TRBJ2-7	TGTGCCAGCAGTCGGACAGGGTACGAGCAGTACTTC	CASSRTGYEQYF
TRBV6-1	13	few	.	TRBJ1-5	TGTGCCAGCAGGGACCGTGGCAATCAGCCCCAGCATTTT	CASRDRGNQPQHF
TRBV19	17	.	.	TRBJ2-4	TGTGCCAGTAGGGAATGGACGCCTGACCTAGCCAAAAACATTCAGTACTTC	CASREWTPDLAKNIQYF
TRBV5-1	14	.	TRBD2	TRBJ2-3	TGCGCCAGCAGCTTGGCCCCTAGCGGCGATACGCAGTATTTT	CASSLAPSGDTQYF
TRBV19	12	.	.	TRBJ2-2	TGTGCCAGTAGCCTAGTCCCGGGGGAGCTGTTTTTT	CASSLVPGELFF
TRBV23-1	18	.	.	TRBJ1-6	TGCGCCAGCAGTCCCAATCGGCGGGGGCAGAGTCCTAATTCACCCCTCCACTTT	CASSPNRRGQSPNSPLHF
TRBV6-2/TRBV6-3	17	.	.	TRBJ1-6	TGTGCCAGCAGTTACACCATCCTCGACAGCCTTCCGCCACCCCTCCACTTT	CASSYTILDSLPPPLHF
TRBV19	13	.	.	TRBJ2-2	TGTGCCCCGTTGGCGGTTTTAACCGGGGAGCTGTTTTTT	CAPLAVLTGELFF
TRBV7-9	13	.	.	TRBJ2-3	TGTGCCAGCAGCTTTCGGCGCACAGATACGCAGTATTTT	CASSFRRTDTQYF
TRBV5-1	14	.	TRBD1	TRBJ2-3	TGCGCCAGCAGCTTCGGGACAGTCACAGATACGCAGTATTTT	CASSFGTVTDTQYF